The T cell receptor beta chain under discussion was sequenced for a study of Graves' ophthalmopathy and Graves' hyperthyroidism. This clonotype showed up just a few times. Germline CDR1 SGHNT, CDR2 YYREEE (reference sequence). The CDR3 is 16 amino acids. The ends were cut back, 4 bases at V and 0 bases at J, with 14 bases in the middle. RNA transcripts were the source from which TCR beta CDR3 regions were amplified. HTBI primers primed a first-round RT-PCR, and a second-round multiplex PCR followed. TCRdb called the multiplex PCR reads again in MiXCR, with one record for every CDR3 protein. The sample has some 410,000 distinct CDR3 sequences, roughly 20% seen once.

This TCR was recovered from a young woman with stable Graves' hyperthyroidism. This chain uses TRBV5-4 with TRBJ1-3; tentative D call: TRBD1 (6 bases). Input material: peripheral blood. The CDR3 loop is CASSVDRIASGNTIYF. The CDR3, as DNA: TGTGCCAGCAGCGTGGACAGAATAGCCTCTGGAAACACCATATATTTT.